The 12 T cell receptor beta chains presented below share a single source sample, sequenced in a study of tumor and adjacent non-tumor tissue in lung cancer (dated by TCRdb to 2016 to 2019). Library generation was performed with multiplex PCR. TCRdb records Illumina HiSeq 2500 as the sequencer. TCRbeta libraries were constructed through three rounds of nested PCR with primers (Table S4) according to protocols modified from ARM-PCR. TCRdb applied fastp at Q25 and MiXCR to the public reads, then kept only in-frame beta chains. CDR3 protein sequences are deduplicated, and each keeps its most common genes and DNA. Present in this sample are 90,000 or so distinct CDR3 sequences, approximately 57% of which were seen just once. More than 14% of the sample is taken by the ten largest. RNA was extracted from bulk unsorted tissue and checked for quality with a NanoDrop ND-1000 and an Agilent 2100. Sequencing was performed on lung tumor tissue. These TCRs come from a man in his sixties or seventies with non-small cell lung cancer.

This sequence joins TRBV11-2 and TRBJ2-2, with D possibly being TRBD1 (5 bases). V gave up 2 bases and J gave up 9 bases, with 16 bases separating them. The germline gives CDR1 SGHAT, CDR2 FQNNGV. The CDR3 consists of 15 residues. CDR3 amino acids: CASSLLRGSSRELFF. CDR3 in DNA: TGTGCCAGCAGCTTATTAAGGGGTAGTAGCAGGGAGCTGTTTTTT.

This clonotype appeared many times. The J gene is TRBJ2-3, the V gene TRBV5-4; D is possibly TRBD2 (6 bases). Between the trimmed V and J ends, which lost 4 bases and 2 bases, there was a span of 17 bases. In germline, CDR1 is SGHNT, CDR2 YYREEE (reference sequence). The CDR3 loop spans 16 amino acids. CDR3 nucleotide sequence: TGTGCCAGCAGCCGGGGTGCGGGAATAGTCACAGATACGCAGTATTTT. It specifies CASSRGAGIVTDTQYF.

About this clonotype itself: At one of its ends the junction is not consistent with the germline gene, which may arise from a read error. This chain uses TRBV5-1 with TRBJ1-1; no clear D. This CDR3 spans 13 amino acids. From germline, CDR1 is SGHRS and CDR2 YFSETQ. CDR3 sequence reads: CTSSYPGNTEAFF. DNA for the CDR3: TGCACCAGCAGTTATCCGGGGAACACTGAAGCTTTCTTT.

The rearrangement joins TRBV29-1 to TRBJ2-1; D is undetermined. CDR3 length: 12 amino acids. V dropped 4 bases and J dropped 9 bases, with 13 bases sitting between them. Germline V gene data show CDR1 as SQVTM and CDR2 as ANQGSEA. Written as DNA, the CDR3 is TGCAGCGTTGCCCTTCTGGCTCCTGAGCAGTTCTTC. Its protein product is CSVALLAPEQFF.

This clonotype was seen many times. CDR3: CSATGTGIYEQYF. The CDR3 DNA is TGCAGCGCTACCGGGACAGGGATTTACGAGCAGTACTTC. The chain employs TRBV29-1 and TRBJ2-7, with 9 bases lining up with TRBD1. Germline trimming cut 7 bases from V and 4 bases from J; bases unmatched to any gene: 8. The CDR3 contains 13 residues. CDR1 and CDR2 (germline): SQVTM, ANQGSEA.

Details on this clonotype: A much bigger clone sits one base away, suggesting this may be a read error. The chain couples TRBV5-1 to TRBJ2-6, with 11 bases that match TRBD1. This CDR3 has 19 residues. Germline lookup yields CDR1 SGHRS and CDR2 YFSETQ. The DNA of the CDR3 is TGCGCCAGCAGCGGGGGACAGGGGGATTTCGGCTCTGGGACCAACGTCCTGACTTTC. Translation: CASSGGQGDFGSGTNVLTF.

In this sample, this clonotype turned up a few times. A much larger clone lies a single base off, so this may be a read error. It is unclear where the CDR3 begins or ends on the DNA, so no DNA is shown, and the CDR3 is as TCRdb lists it. The chain uses TRBV6-1 and TRBJ2-6; the table's D call, TRBD2, was not checked against the DNA. From germline, CDR1 is MNHNS and CDR2 SASEGT. Both ends counted, the CDR3 spans 16 residues. The CDR3 loop reads CASSLSVGQGANVLAF.

In its sample, this clonotype was seen a few times. This could be a read error, since a much larger clone is one nucleotide away. The chain uses TRBV4-1 and TRBJ1-4; D gene uncertain. The CDR3 runs 15 residues. With 7 bases removed from V and 0 bases from J, the gap between germline ends came to 12 bases. Germline values: CDR1 MGHRA, CDR2 YSYEKL. The CDR3 nucleotides read TGCGCCAGCACATACGGTTTTACAACTAATGAAAAACTGTTTTTT. It yields the protein CASTYGFTTNEKLFF.

The chain links TRBV5-1 to TRBJ2-7; 12 nucleotides match TRBD1. CDR1 is SGHRS and CDR2 is YFSETQ in the germline V gene. V lost 3 bases and J lost 7; bases outside the gene matches: 8. The CDR3 spans 15 residues. The CDR3 loop is CASSSTGQGAHEQYF. The CDR3, as DNA: TGCGCCAGCAGCTCCACGGGACAGGGGGCCCATGAGCAGTACTTC.

There are a few counts of this clonotype. Being one base from a much bigger clone, this may be a read error. The rearrangement uses TRBV6-1 and TRBJ2-3; 9 bases are shared with TRBD2. The CDR3 contains 14 residues. With 10 bases clipped from V and 5 bases from J, the junction kept 10 bases outside the gene matches. CDR1 and CDR2 (germline): MNHNS, SASEGT. CDR3 residues: CANRRLAVLDTQYF. CDR3 nucleotide sequence: TGTGCCAACAGACGACTAGCGGTACTAGATACGCAGTATTTT.

As for this clonotype: It may be a read error: a sequence one base away is much more abundant. The chain joins TRBV28 to TRBJ2-6, with D unclear. Germline V gives CDR1 MDHEN, CDR2 SYDVKM. V shed 10 bases and J shed 2 bases, with 15 bases lying between them. The CDR3 runs to 15 residues. CDR3 amino acids: CANSLFTTGANVLTF. For the CDR3, the DNA is TGTGCCAACAGCCTCTTTACTACTGGGGCCAACGTCCTGACTTTC.

Regarding this clonotype: A much larger clone lies a single base off, so this may be a read error. The chain employs TRBV5-1 and TRBJ2-7, with TRBD2 matching over 7 bases. The junction had 13 bases not matched to a gene; V was cut back by 0 bases and J by 7 bases. CDR3 size: 16 residues. Per germline, CDR1 SGHRS and CDR2 YFSETQ. CDR3 DNA: TGCGCCAGCAGCTTGGTGGGCGGCGGGGGAGATCTGGAGCAGTACTTC. This codes for CASSLVGGGGDLEQYF.